One sample yielded the 16 T cell receptor beta chains listed below, sequenced in a study of human T cells and chemical hapten exposure. From the RACE reads, TCRdb called clonotypes with MiXCR, one entry per CDR3 protein. The sample has tens of thousands of distinct CDR3 sequences, around 11% seen once. Stated time point: pre-sensitization, week 0. Treatment: therapeutic diphenylcyclopropenone sensitization with weekly scalp DPC. The sample consisted of whole blood, taken in connection with sensitization to the hapten diphenylcyclopropenone (DPC). The receptors were sampled from a young woman with alopecia areata. Some clones in this sample may be carry-over from other donors' samples.

The chain couples TRBV6-5 to TRBJ2-1; possible D gene TRBD2, 6 bases. CDR3 size: 15 residues. V lost 0 bases, J lost 6 bases, and 12 bases lay in between. The germline CDR1 and CDR2 sequences are MNHEY and SVGAGI. The CDR3 DNA reads TGTGCCAGCAGTTACTCGGATGCGGGGATCAATGAGCAGTTCTTC. It encodes CASSYSDAGINEQFF.

The chain combines TRBV28 with TRBJ2-7; no clear D. Germline CDR1 MDHEN, CDR2 SYDVKM. Between the trimmed V and J ends, which lost 4 bases and 5 bases, there was a span of 12 bases. This CDR3 is 13 amino acids long. Here the CDR3 reads CASSYGPTHEQYF. CDR3 coding DNA: TGTGCCAGCAGTTATGGCCCGACTCACGAGCAGTACTTC.

This chain links TRBV25-1 with TRBJ1-2, with TRBD1 matching over 8 bases. The CDR3 extends over 15 amino acids. Germline-derived CDR1 and CDR2 are MGHDK and SYGVNS. Losses at the gene ends were 4 bases for V and 4 bases for J; bases not matched to a gene: 8. CDR3 nucleotides: TGTGCCAGCAGTGCACCGGGACAGGAGTCCTATGGCTACACCTTC. Residues: CASSAPGQESYGYTF.

In its sample, this clonotype was seen many times. The J gene is TRBJ1-5, the V gene TRBV6-2 or TRBV6-3, with a tentative D call TRBD1 (6 bases). Trimming stripped 6 bases from V and 2 bases from J, with 20 bases between. Germline CDR1 MNHEY, CDR2 SVGEGT. This CDR3 contains 17 residues. The CDR3 protein is CASSHGQFFIGNQPQHF. CDR3 DNA: TGTGCCAGCAGCCATGGACAGTTTTTTATCGGCAATCAGCCCCAGCATTTT.

This clonotype was seen at least ten times. V is TRBV7-6 and J is TRBJ2-7; D gene uncertain. The ends were cut back, 2 bases at V and 1 base at J, with 9 bases in the middle. From germline, CDR1 is SGHVS and CDR2 FNYEAQ. The CDR3 runs 14 residues. DNA for the CDR3: TGTGCCAGCAGCTTACGCCCTGGGTCCTACGAGCAGTACTTC. It encodes CASSLRPGSYEQYF.

The sample holds a few counts of this clonotype. The J gene is TRBJ1-3, the V gene TRBV15; possible D gene TRBD1, 6 bases. V lost 1 base and J 4 bases, leaving 8 bases between the germline ends. The CDR3 runs to 14 residues. Germline V gene lookup returns CDR1 LNHNV and CDR2 YYDKDF (reference sequence). The CDR3 spells CATSRARGGNTIYF. CDR3 nucleotides: TGTGCCACCAGCAGAGCCAGGGGAGGAAACACCATATATTTT.

V usage is TRBV7-8 and J usage is TRBJ2-3; D remains unclear. Per the germline V gene, CDR1 is SGHVS and CDR2 is FQNEAQ. Trimming left V 2 bases short and J 4 bases short, with 10 bases between. The CDR3 sequence is 14 residues long. Written as DNA, the CDR3 is TGTGCCAGCAGCTTACCCGAGAAGTCAGATACGCAGTATTTT. Its translation is CASSLPEKSDTQYF.

This clonotype has only a few counts. The V and J genes are TRBV7-3 and TRBJ2-5, with D perhaps TRBD2 (7 bases). CDR1 is SGHTA, CDR2 FQGTGA, per germline. CDR3 length: 15 amino acids. Trimming stripped 4 bases from V and 2 bases from J, with 14 bases between. The CDR3 reads CASSSRGGAQETQYF. The CDR3 DNA sequence: TGTGCCAGCAGCTCCAGAGGGGGGGCTCAAGAGACCCAGTACTTC.

The chain uses TRBV11-1 and TRBJ2-1, with D perhaps matching TRBD1 (6 bases). Trimming pared 4 bases from V and 0 bases from J, leaving 10 bases between. CDR3 length: 15 residues. Looked up from germline, CDR1 is SGHAT and CDR2 is FQDESV (reference sequence). CDR3 DNA sequence: TGTGCCAGCAGCTCGTACAGGGCCTCCTACAATGAGCAGTTCTTC. Encoded protein: CASSSYRASYNEQFF. Full variable domain (remainder filled in from reference TRBV11-1 and TRBJ2-1): EAEVAQSPRYKITEKSQAVAFWCDPISGHATLYWYRQILGQGPELLVQFQDESVVDDSQLPKDRFSAERLKGVDSTLKIQPAELGDSAMYLCASSSYRASYNEQFFGPGTRLTVL.

The sample holds a few counts of this clonotype. The rearrangement links TRBV2 to TRBJ1-2; D is uncertain. Per germline, CDR1 SNHLY and CDR2 FYNNEI. The V and J ends lost 0 bases and 5 bases respectively, with 10 bases between them. This CDR3 spans 14 amino acids. This CDR3 reads CASSEAGFGYGYTF. CDR3 coding DNA: TGTGCCAGCAGTGAAGCTGGCTTCGGTTATGGCTACACCTTC. Supplemented by reference TRBV2 and TRBJ1-2, the full variable domain reads EPEVTQTPSHQVTQMGQEVILRCVPISNHLYFYWYRQILGQKVEFLVSFYNNEISEKSEIFDDQFSVERPDGSNFTLKIRSTKLEDSAMYFCASSEAGFGYGYTFGSGTRLTVV.

V usage is TRBV7-9 and J usage is TRBJ2-7; TRBD2 might be the D (6 bases). The V end lost 4 bases, the J end lost 9 bases, and 13 bases lay between the germline ends. The CDR3 covers 12 residues. Germline V gene sequence: CDR1 SEHNR, CDR2 FQNEAQ (reference sequence). In DNA, the CDR3 is TGTGCCAGCAGCTCCCCTCGGGGGTTGCAGTACTTC. It is translated as CASSSPRGLQYF.

The CDR3 DNA sequence: TGTGCCAGCGCCCTAGTAGCGGGGAACACAGATACGCAGTATTTT. It specifies CASALVAGNTDTQYF. The genes are TRBV7-2 and TRBJ2-3; 8 bases line up with TRBD2. Germline values: CDR1 SGHTA, CDR2 FQGNSA. The V gene end was trimmed by 8 bases and the J gene end by 2 bases; junction bases not matched to a gene: 9. The CDR3 has 15 amino acids.

This clonotype was counted at least ten times. The rearrangement joins TRBV4-3 to TRBJ2-7; 8 bases fit TRBD1. The CDR3 is 15 residues long. V trimming: 2 bases; J trimming: 4 bases; junction bases outside the gene matches: 7. Germline V gives CDR1 LGHNA, CDR2 YSLEER. The CDR3 DNA follows: TGCGCCAGCAGCCAAAAAAGGGACAGGCGTTACGAGCAGTACTTC. This translates into CASSQKRDRRYEQYF.

This clonotype was seen ten or more times. The V gene is TRBV6-5, the J gene TRBJ2-3; 8 bases line up with TRBD2. The CDR3 loop spans 17 amino acids. The V gene's germline CDR1 is MNHEY and CDR2 SVGAGI. V trimming: 8 bases; J trimming: 6 bases; junction bases outside the gene matches: 19. CDR3 coding DNA: TGTGCCAGCTCGCCCGGGGGGGGAGTAGCGGGAACGGATACGCAGTATTTT. Its translation: CASSPGGGVAGTDTQYF.

This clonotype was seen at least ten times. J is TRBJ2-1 and V is TRBV20-1; 9 positions match TRBD2. V gave up 1 base and J gave up 5 bases; unmatched junction bases: 6. Germline CDR1 and CDR2: DFQATT and SNEGSKA (reference sequence). The CDR3 spans 15 residues. DNA of the CDR3: TGCAGTGCTAGAGGGACCGGGACTAGCAACAATGAGCAGTTCTTC. It encodes CSARGTGTSNNEQFF.

At least ten counts were recorded for this clonotype. V gene TRBV11-2 combines with J gene TRBJ2-3; D is uncertain. Trimming shortened V by 5 bases and J by 2 bases, and 11 bases separated the two germline ends. The CDR3 runs 14 residues. Germline V gene data show CDR1 as SGHAT and CDR2 as FQNNGV. The CDR3 DNA follows: TGTGCCAGCAGCCGTCGGACGCCCACAGATACGCAGTATTTT. Its translation: CASSRRTPTDTQYF.